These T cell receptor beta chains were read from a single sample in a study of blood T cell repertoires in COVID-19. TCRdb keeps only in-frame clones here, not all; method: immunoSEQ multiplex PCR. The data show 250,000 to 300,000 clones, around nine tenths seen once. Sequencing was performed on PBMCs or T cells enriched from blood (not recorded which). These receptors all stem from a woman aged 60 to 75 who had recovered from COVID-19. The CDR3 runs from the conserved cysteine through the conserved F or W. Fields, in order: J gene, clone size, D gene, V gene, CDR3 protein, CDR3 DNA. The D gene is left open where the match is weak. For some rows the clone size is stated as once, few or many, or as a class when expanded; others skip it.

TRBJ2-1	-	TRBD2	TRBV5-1	CASSETSGSAEQFF	TGCGCCAGCAGCGAGACTAGCGGGAGCGCTGAGCAGTTCTTC
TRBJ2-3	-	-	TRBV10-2	CASLGTATDTQYF	TGCGCCAGCCTGGGGACTGCGACAGATACGCAGTATTTT
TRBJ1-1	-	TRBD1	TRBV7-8	CASSTTGLNTEAFF	TGTGCCAGCAGCACGACAGGGCTGAACACTGAAGCTTTCTTT
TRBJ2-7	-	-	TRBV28	CASRPPSGTSFPYEQYF	TGTGCCAGCAGGCCTCCCTCCGGGACATCTTTTCCTTACGAGCAGTACTTC
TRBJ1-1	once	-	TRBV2	CASSVTGQDTEAFF	TGTGCCAGCAGCGTTACGGGACAAGACACTGAAGCTTTCTTT
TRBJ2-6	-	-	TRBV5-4	CASSPAGANVLTF	TGTGCCAGCAGTCCCGCTGGGGCCAACGTCCTGACTTTC
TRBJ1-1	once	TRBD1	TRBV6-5	CASSTGGNMNTEAFF	TGTGCCAGCAGTACAGGGGGCAACATGAACACTGAAGCTTTCTTT
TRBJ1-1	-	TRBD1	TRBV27	CASSIREDRVANTEAFF	TGTGCCAGCAGTATCCGAGAGGACAGGGTTGCGAACACTGAAGCTTTCTTT
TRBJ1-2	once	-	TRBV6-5	CASSYSLQGSYGYTF	TGTGCCAGCAGTTACTCGCTGCAGGGGAGCTATGGCTACACCTTC
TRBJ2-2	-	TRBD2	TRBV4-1	CASSQVRPGLALKSGGELFF	TGCGCCAGCAGCCAAGTGAGGCCGGGACTAGCGCTAAAAAGTGGCGGGGAGCTGTTTTTT
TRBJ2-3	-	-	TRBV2	CASSLLTDTQYF	TGTGCCAGCAGCCTCCTCACAGATACGCAGTATTTT
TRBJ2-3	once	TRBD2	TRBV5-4	CASSFGRESDTQYF	TGTGCCAGCAGCTTCGGGAGGGAATCAGATACGCAGTATTTT
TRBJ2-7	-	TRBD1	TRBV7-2	CASSLDRGAYEQYF	TGTGCCAGCAGCTTAGACAGGGGCGCCTACGAGCAGTACTTC
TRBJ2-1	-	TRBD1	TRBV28	CASSPQGAANEQFF	TGTGCCAGCAGTCCCCAGGGGGCGGCCAATGAGCAGTTCTTC
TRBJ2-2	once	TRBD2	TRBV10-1	CASSENSGGLTGELFF	TGCGCCAGCAGTGAGAACTCGGGGGGGCTCACCGGGGAGCTGTTTTTT
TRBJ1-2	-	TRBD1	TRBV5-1	CASSSGTEPYHGYTF	TGCGCCAGCAGCTCCGGGACAGAACCATACCATGGCTACACCTTC
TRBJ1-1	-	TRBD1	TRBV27	CASSLPGTGGEAFF	TGTGCCAGCAGTTTACCGGGGACAGGTGGCGAAGCTTTCTTT
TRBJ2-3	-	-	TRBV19	CASSTGRTDTQYF	TGTGCCAGTAGTACAGGGAGGACTGATACGCAGTATTTT
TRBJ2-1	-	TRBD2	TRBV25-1	CASSPRLAGDPEQFF	TGTGCCAGCAGTCCCCGACTAGCGGGGGACCCTGAGCAGTTCTTC
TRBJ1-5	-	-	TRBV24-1	CATSDPRGEGQPQHF	TGTGCCACCAGTGACCCTAGAGGGGAGGGTCAGCCCCAGCATTTT
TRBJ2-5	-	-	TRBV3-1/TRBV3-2	CASSPGLYRSFQETQYF	TGTGCCAGCAGCCCTGGTCTCTACCGCTCCTTTCAAGAGACCCAGTACTTC
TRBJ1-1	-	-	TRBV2	CASTEQGGTEAFF	TGTGCCAGCACCGAACAGGGTGGGACTGAAGCTTTCTTT
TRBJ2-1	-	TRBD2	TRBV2	CASSGTSGNEQFF	TGTGCCAGCAGTGGGACTAGCGGCAATGAGCAGTTCTTC
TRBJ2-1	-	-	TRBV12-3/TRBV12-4	CASSLYSYNEQFF	TGTGCCAGCAGTTTATATAGTTACAATGAGCAGTTCTTC
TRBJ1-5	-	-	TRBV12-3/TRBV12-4	CASSLSGQRPQHF	TGTGCCAGCAGCCTTTCAGGTCAGAGGCCCCAGCATTTT
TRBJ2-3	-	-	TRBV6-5	CASRLQGAADTQYF	TGTGCCAGCAGATTACAGGGTGCAGCTGATACGCAGTATTTT
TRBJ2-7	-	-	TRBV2	CASSPTVRAGEQYF	TGTGCCAGCAGTCCGACTGTACGGGCAGGGGAGCAGTACTTC
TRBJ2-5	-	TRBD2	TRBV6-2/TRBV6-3	CASSPRLADQETQYF	TGTGCCAGCAGCCCCCGACTAGCGGATCAGGAGACCCAGTACTTC
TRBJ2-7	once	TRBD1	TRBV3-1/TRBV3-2	CASSQWTGNEQYF	TGTGCCAGCAGCCAATGGACAGGAAACGAGCAGTACTTC
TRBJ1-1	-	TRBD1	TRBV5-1	CASSQGQRNTEAFF	TGCGCCAGCAGCCAGGGACAGCGGAACACTGAAGCTTTCTTT
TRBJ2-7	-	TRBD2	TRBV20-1	CSASDSGTSSYEQYF	TGCAGTGCCAGTGATTCCGGGACTAGCTCCTACGAGCAGTACTTC
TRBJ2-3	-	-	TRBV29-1	CSADSRGSTDTQYF	TGCAGCGCCGATTCACGGGGGAGCACAGATACGCAGTATTTT
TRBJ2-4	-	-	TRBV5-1	CASSITGGNIQYF	TGCGCCAGCAGCATAACCGGGGGAAACATTCAGTACTTC
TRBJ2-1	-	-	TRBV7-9	CASSLGGLGEQFF	TGTGCCAGCAGCTTAGGAGGCCTAGGTGAGCAGTTCTTC
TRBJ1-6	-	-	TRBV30	CAQTIGQYNSPLHF	TGTGCCCAGACGATCGGACAGTATAATTCACCCCTCCACTTT
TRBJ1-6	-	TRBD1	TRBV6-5	CASLDRVPYNSPLHF	TGTGCCAGCCTGGACAGGGTCCCCTATAATTCACCCCTCCACTTT
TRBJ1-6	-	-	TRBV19	CASRTNRRGYNSPLHF	TGTGCCAGTAGAACTAACAGGAGGGGCTATAATTCACCCCTCCACTTT
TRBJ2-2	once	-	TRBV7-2	CASSPLFGMNTGELFF	TGTGCCAGCAGCCCGTTGTTCGGGATGAACACCGGGGAGCTGTTTTTT
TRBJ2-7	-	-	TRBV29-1	CSVEGDRPYEQYF	TGCAGCGTTGAAGGTGACAGACCCTACGAGCAGTACTTC
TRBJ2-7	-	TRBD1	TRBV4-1	CASSQGQPPYEQYF	TGCGCCAGCAGCCAGGGACAGCCTCCTTACGAGCAGTACTTC
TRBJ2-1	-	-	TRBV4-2	CASSQDHYISEQFF	TGTGCCAGCAGCCAAGATCACTACATCAGTGAGCAGTTCTTC
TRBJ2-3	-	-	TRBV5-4	CASSQSGSSVDTQYF	TGTGCCAGCAGCCAAAGTGGCTCGTCTGTAGATACGCAGTATTTT
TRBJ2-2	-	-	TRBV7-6	CASSQRLVLAGELFF	TGTGCCAGCAGTCAACGACTAGTTCTGGCCGGGGAGCTGTTTTTT
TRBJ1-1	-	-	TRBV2	CASKKANTEAFF	TGTGCCAGCAAAAAAGCGAACACTGAAGCTTTCTTT
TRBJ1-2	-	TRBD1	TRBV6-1	CASSEDREGGYTF	TGTGCCAGCAGTGAGGACAGGGAAGGCGGCTACACCTTC
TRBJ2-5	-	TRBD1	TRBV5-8	CASSTGTGVRETQYF	TGTGCCAGCTCCACGGGGACAGGGGTTCGAGAGACCCAGTACTTC
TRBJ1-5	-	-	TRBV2	CASSRQNSNQPQHF	TGTGCCAGCAGCAGACAGAATAGCAATCAGCCCCAGCATTTT
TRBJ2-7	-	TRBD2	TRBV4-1	CASSLLAGPVYEQYF	TGCGCCAGCAGCCTACTAGCGGGTCCGGTCTACGAGCAGTACTTC
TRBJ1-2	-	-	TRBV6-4	CASRPSGGGGYTF	TGTGCCAGCAGACCCTCAGGAGGTGGTGGCTACACCTTC
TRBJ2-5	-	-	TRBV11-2	CASSLGGREGETQYF	TGTGCCAGCAGCTTAGGAGGCAGGGAAGGAGAGACCCAGTACTTC
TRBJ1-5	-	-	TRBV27	CASSSPLRGQPQHF	TGTGCCAGCAGTTCCCCCCTTCGGGGGCAGCCCCAGCATTTT
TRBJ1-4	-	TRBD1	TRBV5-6	CASSSAGQARGEKLFF	TGTGCCAGCAGCTCAGCGGGACAGGCCCGAGGTGAAAAACTGTTTTTT
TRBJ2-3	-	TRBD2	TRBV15	CATSTGTSSTDTQYF	TGTGCCACCAGCACTGGGACTAGCTCCACAGATACGCAGTATTTT
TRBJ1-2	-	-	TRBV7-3	CASSSGDAVTYGYTF	TGTGCCAGCAGCTCAGGGGACGCAGTAACCTATGGCTACACCTTC
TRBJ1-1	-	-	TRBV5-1	CASSFQGSETEAFF	TGCGCCAGCAGCTTTCAGGGAAGTGAGACTGAAGCTTTCTTT
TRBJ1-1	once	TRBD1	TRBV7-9	CASSLGQGRMNTEAFF	TGTGCCAGCAGTTTGGGACAGGGGCGTATGAACACTGAAGCTTTCTTT
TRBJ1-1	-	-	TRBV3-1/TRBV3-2	CASRDAGNTEAFF	TGTGCCAGCAGGGATGCGGGGAACACTGAAGCTTTCTTT
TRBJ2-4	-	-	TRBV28	CASSPRGSAKNIQYF	TGTGCCAGCAGTCCCCGGGGATCAGCCAAAAACATTCAGTACTTC
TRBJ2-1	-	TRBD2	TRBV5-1	CASSPIKTSGGDNEQFF	TGCGCCAGCAGCCCAATTAAGACTAGCGGGGGGGACAATGAGCAGTTCTTC